This entry lists 19 T cell receptor beta chains sequenced from one sample in a study of preoperative IRX-2 immunotherapy in early breast cancer. Method: immunoSEQ multiplex PCR; TCRdb's copy keeps in-frame clones and lacks some. The table shows approximately 38,000 clones, with 82% occurring only once. Treatment denoted: preoperative locoregional IRX-2 cytokine immunotherapy. The source was lymph node tissue, collected after IRX-2 immunotherapy. These TCRs come from a human donor with breast cancer.

CDR3 sequence (DNA): TGTGCCAGCAGCCAACCGGAACAGCGGGGGCCCACTGAAGCTTTCTTT. The encoded protein is CASSQPEQRGPTEAFF. This chain uses TRBV11-3 with TRBJ1-1; D may be TRBD1 (6 bases). CDR3 length: 16 amino acids. Deletions cut 5 bases from V and 4 bases from J, with 20 bases between. Germline loops: CDR1 SGHNT, CDR2 YENEEA.

The chain has TRBV11-3 and TRBJ2-5; 9 nucleotides line up with TRBD1. The germline V gene encodes CDR1 SGHNT and CDR2 YENEEA. The CDR3 consists of 14 residues. J lost 4 bases, V lost 5 bases, and 5 bases had no gene match. The CDR3, as DNA: TGTGCCAGCAGCACTGACAGGGGGTCAGAGACCCAGTACTTC. It codes for CASSTDRGSETQYF.

The V gene is TRBV6-8, the J gene TRBJ1-5, with D tentatively TRBD1 (6 bases). The CDR3 sequence is 14 residues long. Trimming removed 6 bases from V and 6 bases from J, with 15 bases in between. The germline gives CDR1 MNHGY, CDR2 SAAAGT. CDR3 in amino acids: CASSTRGISQPQHF. CDR3 DNA: TGTGCCAGCAGCACCAGGGGCATTAGTCAGCCCCAGCATTTT.

This clone has just one count. The rearrangement links TRBV7-7 to TRBJ2-7; no definite D call. Trimming took 5 bases from V and 3 from J, leaving 14 bases between them. Germline V CDR1 and CDR2: SSHAT, FNYEAQ (reference sequence). CDR3 length equals 14 residues. In DNA form, the CDR3 reads TGTGCCAGCAGCCGGCCCCCGGTTTACTACGAGCAGTACTTC. This codes for CASSRPPVYYEQYF.

This clone rates as medium-sized. The V call is TRBV29-1, the J call TRBJ2-1; 7 bases line up with TRBD1. This CDR3 has 15 amino acids. V trimming: 1 base; J trimming: 1 base; junction bases outside the gene matches: 4. Germline loops: CDR1 SQVTM, CDR2 ANQGSEA. This chain's CDR3 is CSVEVWDSSYNEQFF. CDR3 coding DNA: TGCAGCGTTGAAGTGTGGGACAGTTCCTACAATGAGCAGTTCTTC.

The V call is TRBV11-3, the J call TRBJ1-3; no definite D call. The V end was cut by 3 bases, the J end by 0 bases, with 9 bases between. CDR1 is SGHNT and CDR2 is YENEEA in the germline V gene. The CDR3 is made up of 15 amino acids. This CDR3 is CASSLARYSGNTIYF. CDR3 sequence (DNA): TGTGCCAGCAGCTTGGCCAGGTACTCTGGAAACACCATATATTTT.

This clone was counted a single time. V is TRBV11-3 and J is TRBJ1-5; 7 positions match TRBD1. Germline V gives CDR1 SGHNT, CDR2 YENEEA. Losses at the gene ends were 5 bases for V and 3 bases for J; bases not matched to a gene: 4. This CDR3 has 14 residues. The chain's CDR3 is CASSRGLHNQPQHF. The CDR3 DNA follows: TGTGCCAGCAGCAGGGGGCTTCACAATCAGCCCCAGCATTTT.

This clone was detected a few times. The rearrangement links TRBV19 to TRBJ1-5, with 10 positions matching TRBD1. The germline V gene encodes CDR1 LNHDA and CDR2 SQIVND (reference sequence). CDR3 size: 16 residues. The ends lost 5 bases at V and 2 bases at J; junction bases unmatched: 6. CDR3 sequence (DNA): TGTGCCAGTAGTGCCCGGGACAGGGGAGGCAATCAGCCCCAGCATTTT. This encodes CASSARDRGGNQPQHF.

The rearrangement joins TRBV11-3 to TRBJ1-2; D is possibly TRBD1 (5 bases). This CDR3 region has 15 residues. The V gene lost 3 bases and the J gene lost 5 bases, with 16 bases spanning the gap. The germline CDR1 and CDR2 sequences are SGHNT and YENEEA. The CDR3 here is CASSLGPAGGYGYTF. CDR3 DNA sequence: TGTGCCAGCAGCTTGGGGCCGGCTGGAGGGTATGGCTACACCTTC.

The chain couples TRBV6-8 to TRBJ2-2, with 7 bases fitting TRBD1. V gave up 7 bases and J gave up 8 bases; unmatched junction bases: 4. Germline V CDR1 and CDR2: MNHGY, SAAAGT. This CDR3 spans 12 amino acids. As DNA, the CDR3 is TGTGCCAGCAACAGGGGTCCAGGGGAGCTGTTTTTT. Protein sequence: CASNRGPGELFF.

The V and J genes are TRBV7-8 and TRBJ2-7; 8 positions agree with TRBD1. There are 15 residues in the CDR3. V dropped 3 bases and J dropped 1; count of bases not matched to a gene: 5. CDR1 and CDR2 (germline): SGHVS, FQNEAQ. CDR3 region: CASSLTGTGSYEQYF. CDR3 DNA: TGTGCCAGCAGCTTGACCGGGACAGGATCCTACGAGCAGTACTTC.

This clone was counted between two and nine times. V gene TRBV29-1 combines with J gene TRBJ2-7; D not certain. Trimming left V 6 bases short and J 0 bases short, with 15 bases between. Germline assignment: CDR1 SQVTM and CDR2 ANQGSEA. This CDR3 is 14 amino acids long. The CDR3 nucleotides are TGCAGCGTATTGCCGGATCCACTCTCCTACGAGCAGTACTTC. Protein: CSVLPDPLSYEQYF.

The chain has TRBV10-1 and TRBJ2-1, with TRBD2 matching 11 bases. With 6 bases clipped from V and 10 bases from J, the junction kept 14 bases outside the gene matches. The germline V gene has CDR1 WNHNN and CDR2 SYGVQD (reference sequence). The CDR3 runs 16 residues. The CDR3 protein is CASSPGTSGHRGEQFF. CDR3 coding DNA: TGCGCCAGCAGCCCCGGGACTAGCGGACATCGAGGGGAGCAGTTCTTC.

The chain is built from TRBV6-7 and TRBJ1-1; D is possibly TRBD1 (6 bases). TRBV6-7 falls under the ORF class, with uncertain function. The V end lost 5 bases, the J end lost 8 bases, and 9 bases lay between the germline ends. CDR3 length equals 11 residues. CDR3 DNA: TGTGCCAGCAGTATCACAGGGGAAGCTTTCTTT. Its translation is CASSITGEAFF.

The rearrangement joins TRBV14 to TRBJ1-2; D gene ambiguous. CDR1 is SGHDN and CDR2 is FVKESK in the germline V gene. The germline V and J ends were trimmed by 1 base and 4 bases, with 7 bases remaining between them. This CDR3 region has 13 residues. DNA for the CDR3: TGTGCCAGCAGCCAAGGACACCGCTATGGCTACACCTTC. Amino acid sequence: CASSQGHRYGYTF.

The chain is built from TRBV6-8 and TRBJ1-5; D is uncertain. Per the germline V gene, CDR1 is MNHGY and CDR2 is SAAAGT. The CDR3 extends over 13 amino acids. V lost 4 bases, J lost 4 bases, and 8 bases lay in between. Written as DNA, the CDR3 is TGTGCCAGCAGTTTCTCTGGGAATCAGCCCCAGCATTTT. Its protein is CASSFSGNQPQHF.

The chain employs TRBV7-6 and TRBJ2-1; 12 positions agree with TRBD1. V lost 5 bases and J lost 10; bases outside the gene matches: 15. The CDR3 has 17 residues. The germline CDR1 and CDR2 sequences are SGHVS and FNYEAQ. The DNA for the CDR3 is TGTGCCAGCAGCCTGGCCTTGGGACAGGGGGCCCTCGGGGAGCAGTTCTTC. Protein: CASSLALGQGALGEQFF.

In this sample, this clone turned up a few times. V gene TRBV15 combines with J gene TRBJ2-5; no clear D. The CDR3 loop spans 15 amino acids. Trimming took off 0 bases at V and 4 bases at J, with 12 bases between the two ends. From germline, CDR1 is LNHNV and CDR2 YYDKDF (reference sequence). The CDR3 DNA reads TGTGCCACCAGCAGAGATGAGTGGAAGGGAGAGACCCAGTACTTC. Its translation: CATSRDEWKGETQYF.

The V and J genes are TRBV19 and TRBJ1-6, with unresolved D. This CDR3 contains 13 residues. Trimming took off 5 bases at V and 7 bases at J, with 9 bases between the two ends. Germline-derived CDR1 and CDR2 are LNHDA and SQIVND (reference sequence). In DNA form, the CDR3 reads TGTGCCAGTAGTCGGACCTTGAATTCACCCCTCCACTTT. This sequence encodes CASSRTLNSPLHF.